Listed below are T cell receptor beta chains from one sample, sequenced in a study of CD8+ T cells in alopecia areata. Assay used: immunoSEQ multiplex PCR; TCRdb lists only in-frame clones, some missing. The sample consists of about 97,000 clones, approximately 42% of them appearing once. The sample comprised CD4+ T cells sorted from blood. The receptors originated from a human donor with alopecia areata. Both conserved end residues are part of each CDR3. Fields, in order: J gene, D gene, clone size, V gene, CDR3 DNA, CDR3 protein. D genes are given only for firm matches. Size tells how often a clone was seen (once, few, many) or the class of an expanded clone, and some rows leave it out.

J: TRBJ2-7; D: .; size: .; V: TRBV2; DNA: TGTGCCAGCAGTCCTACAGACTACGAGCAGTACTTC; CDR3: CASSPTDYEQYF
J: TRBJ1-2; D: TRBD1; size: .; V: TRBV29-1; DNA: TGCAGCGTTGAGGGACAGGGTGATGGCTACACCTTC; CDR3: CSVEGQGDGYTF
J: TRBJ2-5; D: .; size: .; V: TRBV28; DNA: TGTGCCAGCAGTTCCCTCGGACAGAGTCAAGAGACCCAGTACTTC; CDR3: CASSSLGQSQETQYF
J: TRBJ2-3; D: .; size: few; V: TRBV7-9; DNA: TGTGCCAGCAGCTTCGCGGGGAACACAGATACGCAGTATTTT; CDR3: CASSFAGNTDTQYF
J: TRBJ2-5; D: .; size: .; V: TRBV5-1; DNA: TGCGCCAGCAGCCTGTTGGAGACCCAGTACTTC; CDR3: CASSLLETQYF
J: TRBJ2-1; D: .; size: .; V: TRBV9; DNA: TGTGCCAGCAGCGCAAGAGGACAAAACAATGAGCAGTTCTTC; CDR3: CASSARGQNNEQFF
J: TRBJ1-4; D: .; size: few; V: TRBV29-1; DNA: TGCAGCGTTAACCCCGGGGGGCGGTGGGGACTGTTTTTT; CDR3: CSVNPGGRWGLFF
J: TRBJ2-7; D: .; size: .; V: TRBV28; DNA: TGTGCCAGCAGTTTTCCCCCGAAGGTTTACGAGCAGTACTTC; CDR3: CASSFPPKVYEQYF
J: TRBJ2-5; D: .; size: few; V: TRBV29-1; DNA: TGCAGCGCATTGACAGACCAAGAGACCCAGTACTTC; CDR3: CSALTDQETQYF
J: TRBJ2-4; D: .; size: .; V: TRBV4-2; DNA: TGTGCCAGCAGCCAAGTCTTGGGACGAGCCAAAAACATTCAGTACTTC; CDR3: CASSQVLGRAKNIQYF
J: TRBJ2-2; D: .; size: few; V: TRBV7-8; DNA: TGTGCCAGCAGCTTATTTAACAGCCCGAAGATTACCGGGGAGCTGTTTTTT; CDR3: CASSLFNSPKITGELFF
J: TRBJ2-5; D: .; size: few; V: TRBV18; DNA: TGTGCCAGCTCTTACTCGTGGGCGGAGACCCAGTACTTC; CDR3: CASSYSWAETQYF
J: TRBJ1-2; D: .; size: .; V: TRBV18; DNA: TGTGCCAGCTCACCGTCCTCAGGGGACTATGGCTACACCTTC; CDR3: CASSPSSGDYGYTF
J: TRBJ2-7; D: TRBD2; size: .; V: TRBV11-2; DNA: TGTGCCAGCAGCTTAGGACTAGCGTACGAGCAGTACTTC; CDR3: CASSLGLAYEQYF
J: TRBJ2-2; D: TRBD1; size: .; V: TRBV30; DNA: TGTGCCTGGAGTGCCGGGACAGGGGTCACCGGGGAGCTGTTTTTT; CDR3: CAWSAGTGVTGELFF
J: TRBJ2-7; D: .; size: .; V: TRBV29-1; DNA: TGCAGCGTTGCTTTCAGGGCAACTAAGCACGAGCAGTACTTC; CDR3: CSVAFRATKHEQYF
J: TRBJ2-5; D: TRBD1; size: .; V: TRBV25-1; DNA: TGTGCCAGCAGTCCTTTAACAGGGGCGGGCGAGACCCAGTACTTC; CDR3: CASSPLTGAGETQYF
J: TRBJ1-5; D: .; size: few; V: TRBV15; DNA: TGTGCCACCAGCGCCAATCGCGCGGGGGGCAATCAGCCCCAGCATTTT; CDR3: CATSANRAGGNQPQHF
J: TRBJ2-4; D: TRBD2; size: .; V: TRBV28; DNA: TGTGCCAGCAGCCCCGGGGGGGATCGCATTCAGTACTTC; CDR3: CASSPGGDRIQYF
J: TRBJ1-5; D: .; size: .; V: TRBV27; DNA: TGTGCCAGCAGTTTAGGGGTGGGGAGATTTAATCAGCCCCAGCATTTT; CDR3: CASSLGVGRFNQPQHF
J: TRBJ1-6; D: .; size: .; V: TRBV4-1; DNA: TGCGCCATCCCATATGGGACCGAGAATTCACCCCTCCACTTT; CDR3: CAIPYGTENSPLHF
J: TRBJ2-7; D: TRBD1; size: few; V: TRBV27; DNA: TGTGCCAGCAGCCCCTTTGCCGGGACAGGGAGACACGAGCAGTACTTC; CDR3: CASSPFAGTGRHEQYF
J: TRBJ2-5; D: .; size: few; V: TRBV29-1; DNA: TGCAGCGTTAAAAGGGGGATCGGCAGTGAAGAGACCCAGTACTTC; CDR3: CSVKRGIGSEETQYF
J: TRBJ2-1; D: .; size: .; V: TRBV4-1; DNA: TGCGCCAGCAGCGAAAGCGGGCTCTCCTACAATGAGCAGTTCTTC; CDR3: CASSESGLSYNEQFF
J: TRBJ1-5; D: TRBD1; size: few; V: TRBV30; DNA: TGTGCCTGGGGTTCCGAACAGGGGGTTCAGCCCCAGCATTTT; CDR3: CAWGSEQGVQPQHF
J: TRBJ2-1; D: TRBD2; size: .; V: TRBV29-1; DNA: TGCAGCGCTGGGACTAGCGGGTACAATGAGCAGTTCTTC; CDR3: CSAGTSGYNEQFF